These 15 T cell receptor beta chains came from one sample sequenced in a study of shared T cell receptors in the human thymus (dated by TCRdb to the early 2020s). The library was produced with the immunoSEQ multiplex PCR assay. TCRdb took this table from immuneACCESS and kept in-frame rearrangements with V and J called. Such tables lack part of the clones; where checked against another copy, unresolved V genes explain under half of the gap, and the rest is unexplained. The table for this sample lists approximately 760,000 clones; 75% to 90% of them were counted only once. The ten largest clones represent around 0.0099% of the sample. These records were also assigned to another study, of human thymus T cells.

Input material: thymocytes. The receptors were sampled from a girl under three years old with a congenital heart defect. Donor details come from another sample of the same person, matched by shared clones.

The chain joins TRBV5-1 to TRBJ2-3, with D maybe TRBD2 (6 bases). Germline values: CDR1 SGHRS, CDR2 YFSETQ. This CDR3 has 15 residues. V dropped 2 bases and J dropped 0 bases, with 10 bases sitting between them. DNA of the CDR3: TGCGCCAGCAGCTTAACCGGGACTAGCACAGATACGCAGTATTTT. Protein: CASSLTGTSTDTQYF.

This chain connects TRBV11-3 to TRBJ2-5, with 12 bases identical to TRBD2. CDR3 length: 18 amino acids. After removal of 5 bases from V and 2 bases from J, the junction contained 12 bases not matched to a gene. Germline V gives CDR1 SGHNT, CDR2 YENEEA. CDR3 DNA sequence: TGTGCCAGCAGCCCAGGGGCTAGCGGGGGGGCGTGGCAAGAGACCCAGTACTTC. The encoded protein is CASSPGASGGAWQETQYF.

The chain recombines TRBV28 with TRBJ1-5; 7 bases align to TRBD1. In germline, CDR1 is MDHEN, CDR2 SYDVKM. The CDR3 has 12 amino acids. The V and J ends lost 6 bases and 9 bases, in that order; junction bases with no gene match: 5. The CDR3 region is CASSLTGRPQHF. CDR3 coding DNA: TGTGCCAGCAGCCTGACAGGGAGGCCCCAGCATTTT.

The CDR3 spells CASSPRSGQAGPNTIYF. The DNA of the CDR3 is TGTGCCAGCAGCCCGCGATCCGGACAGGCAGGGCCGAACACCATATATTTT. The chain is built from TRBV4-2 and TRBJ1-3; 7 nucleotides agree with TRBD1. J gave up 7 bases and V 4 bases, and 16 bases lay outside the gene matches. The length of the CDR3 is 17 residues. Germline assignment: CDR1 LGHNA and CDR2 YNFKEQ.

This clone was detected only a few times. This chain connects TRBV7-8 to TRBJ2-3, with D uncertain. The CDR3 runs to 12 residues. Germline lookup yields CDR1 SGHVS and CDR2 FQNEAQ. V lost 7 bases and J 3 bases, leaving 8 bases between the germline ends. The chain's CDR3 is CASTYRTDTQYF. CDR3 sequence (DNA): TGTGCCAGCACCTACCGGACAGATACGCAGTATTTT.

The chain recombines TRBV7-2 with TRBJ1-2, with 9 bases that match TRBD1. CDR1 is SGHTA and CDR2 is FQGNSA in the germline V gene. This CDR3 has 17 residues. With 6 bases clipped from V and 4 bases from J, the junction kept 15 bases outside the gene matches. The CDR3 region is CASRNTRDRERIYGYTF. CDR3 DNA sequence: TGTGCCAGCAGAAATACCAGGGACAGGGAAAGAATCTATGGCTACACCTTC.

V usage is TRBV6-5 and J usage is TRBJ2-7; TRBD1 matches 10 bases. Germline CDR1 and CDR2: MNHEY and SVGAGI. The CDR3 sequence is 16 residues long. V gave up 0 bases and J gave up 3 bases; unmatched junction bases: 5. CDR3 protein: CASSYSWTGGIYEQYF. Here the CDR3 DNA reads TGTGCCAGCAGTTACTCGTGGACAGGGGGGATCTACGAGCAGTACTTC.

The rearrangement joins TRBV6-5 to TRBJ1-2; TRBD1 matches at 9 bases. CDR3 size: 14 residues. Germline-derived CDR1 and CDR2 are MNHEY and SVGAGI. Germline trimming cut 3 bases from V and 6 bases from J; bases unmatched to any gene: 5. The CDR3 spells CASSYGTGTDGYTF. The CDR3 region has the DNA TGTGCCAGCAGTTATGGGACAGGGACGGATGGCTACACCTTC.

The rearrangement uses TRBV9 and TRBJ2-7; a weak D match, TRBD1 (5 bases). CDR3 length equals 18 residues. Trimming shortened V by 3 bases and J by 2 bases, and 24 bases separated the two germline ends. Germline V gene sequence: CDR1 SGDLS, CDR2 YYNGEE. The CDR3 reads CASSASYKDRQSAYEQYF. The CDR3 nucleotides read TGTGCCAGCAGCGCAAGTTATAAGGATCGACAGTCCGCCTACGAGCAGTACTTC.

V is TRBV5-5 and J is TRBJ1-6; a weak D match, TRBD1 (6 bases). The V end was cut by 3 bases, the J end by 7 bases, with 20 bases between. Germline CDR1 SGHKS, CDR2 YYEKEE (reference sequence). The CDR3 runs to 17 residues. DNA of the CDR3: TGTGCCAGCAGCTGGGGGGGGGCCCACCCGCCCAATTCACCCCTCCACTTT. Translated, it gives CASSWGGAHPPNSPLHF.

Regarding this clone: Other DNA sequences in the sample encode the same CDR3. The CDR3 bases are TGTGCCAGTAGTATAGCGGGCAGGGGCAATCAGCCCCAGCATTTT. Amino acids: CASSIAGRGNQPQHF. V gene TRBV19 combines with J gene TRBJ1-5, with D possibly matching TRBD1 (5 bases). Per the germline V gene, CDR1 is LNHDA and CDR2 is SQIVND (reference sequence). Deletions cut 1 base from V and 2 bases from J, with 9 bases between. CDR3 size: 15 residues.

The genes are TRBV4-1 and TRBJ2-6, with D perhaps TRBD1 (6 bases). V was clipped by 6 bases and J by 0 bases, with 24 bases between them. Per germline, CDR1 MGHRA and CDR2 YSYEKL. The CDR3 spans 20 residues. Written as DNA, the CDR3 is TGCGCCAGCAGTCCAAGGCTAGTTAGGGACACAACCTCTGGGGCCAACGTCCTGACTTTC. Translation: CASSPRLVRDTTSGANVLTF.

As DNA, the CDR3 is TGTGCCAGCAGATCGCGAAGCGGGGGGTCGGGTACGCAGTATTTT. Encoded protein: CASRSRSGGSGTQYF. The chain joins TRBV2 to TRBJ2-3, with 9 positions matching TRBD2. Germline CDR1 reads SNHLY; CDR2 reads FYNNEI. The CDR3 spans 15 residues. V shed 6 bases, J shed 8 bases, and the junction held 12 bases outside the gene matches.

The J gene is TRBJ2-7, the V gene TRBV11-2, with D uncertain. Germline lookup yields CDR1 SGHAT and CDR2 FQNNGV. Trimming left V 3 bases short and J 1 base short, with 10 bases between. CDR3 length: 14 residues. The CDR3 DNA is TGTGCCAGCAGCTTCCATCATAGTTCCTACGAGCAGTACTTC. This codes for CASSFHHSSYEQYF.

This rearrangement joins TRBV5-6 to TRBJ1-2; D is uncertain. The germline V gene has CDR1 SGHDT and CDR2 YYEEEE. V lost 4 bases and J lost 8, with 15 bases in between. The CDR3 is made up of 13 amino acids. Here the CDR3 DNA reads TGTGCCAGCAGCCGGGCGAGGGTTGAAGGCTACACCTTC. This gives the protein CASSRARVEGYTF. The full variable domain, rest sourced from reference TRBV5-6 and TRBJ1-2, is DAGVTQSPTHLIKTRGQQVTLRCSPKSGHDTVSWYQQALGQGPQFIFQYYEEEERQRGNFPDRFSGHQFPNYSSELNVNALLLGDSALYLCASSRARVEGYTFGSGTRLTVV.